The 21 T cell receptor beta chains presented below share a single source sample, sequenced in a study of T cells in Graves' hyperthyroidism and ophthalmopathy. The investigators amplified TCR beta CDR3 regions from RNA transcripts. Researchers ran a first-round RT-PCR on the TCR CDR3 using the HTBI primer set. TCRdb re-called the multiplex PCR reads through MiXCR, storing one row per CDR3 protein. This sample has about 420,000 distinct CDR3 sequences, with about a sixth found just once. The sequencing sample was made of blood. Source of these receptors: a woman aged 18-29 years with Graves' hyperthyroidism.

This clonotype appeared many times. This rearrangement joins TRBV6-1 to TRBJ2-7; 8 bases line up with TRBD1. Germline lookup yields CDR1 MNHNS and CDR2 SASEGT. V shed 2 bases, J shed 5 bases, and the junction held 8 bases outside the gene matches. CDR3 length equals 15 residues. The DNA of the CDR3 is TGTGCCAGCAGTGAAAGTAGGGACAGGAGGGACGAGCAGTACTTC. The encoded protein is CASSESRDRRDEQYF.

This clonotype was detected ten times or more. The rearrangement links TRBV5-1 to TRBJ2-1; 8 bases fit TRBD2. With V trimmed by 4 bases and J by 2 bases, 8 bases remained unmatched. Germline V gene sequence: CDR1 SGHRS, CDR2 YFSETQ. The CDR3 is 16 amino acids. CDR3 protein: CASSETSALAYNEQFF. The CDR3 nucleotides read TGCGCCAGCAGCGAGACTAGCGCCCTGGCCTACAATGAGCAGTTCTTC.

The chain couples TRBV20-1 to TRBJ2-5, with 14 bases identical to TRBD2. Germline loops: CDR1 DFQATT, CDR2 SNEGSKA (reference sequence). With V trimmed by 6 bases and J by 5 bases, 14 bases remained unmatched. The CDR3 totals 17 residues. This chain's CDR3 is CSADLGLAGVQGETQYF. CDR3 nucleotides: TGCAGTGCGGACTTGGGACTAGCGGGGGTTCAGGGTGAGACCCAGTACTTC.

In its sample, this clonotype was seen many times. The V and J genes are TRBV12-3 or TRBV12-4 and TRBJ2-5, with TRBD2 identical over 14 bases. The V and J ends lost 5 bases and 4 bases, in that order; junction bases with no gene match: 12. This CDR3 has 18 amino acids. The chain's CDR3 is CASSTRTGTSGSGETQYF. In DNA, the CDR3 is TGTGCCAGCAGTACACGGACCGGGACTAGCGGGAGTGGAGAGACCCAGTACTTC.

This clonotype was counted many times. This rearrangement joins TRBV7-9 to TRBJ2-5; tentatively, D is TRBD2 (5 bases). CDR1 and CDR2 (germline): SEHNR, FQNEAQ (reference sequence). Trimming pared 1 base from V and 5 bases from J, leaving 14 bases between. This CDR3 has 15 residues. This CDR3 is CASSLGGPARETQYF. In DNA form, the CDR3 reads TGTGCCAGCAGCTTAGGAGGGCCCGCGAGGGAGACCCAGTACTTC.

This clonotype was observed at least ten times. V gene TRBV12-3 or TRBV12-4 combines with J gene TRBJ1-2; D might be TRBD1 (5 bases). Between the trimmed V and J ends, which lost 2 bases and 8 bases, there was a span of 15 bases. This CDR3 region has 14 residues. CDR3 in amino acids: CASSLSSGTTGYTF. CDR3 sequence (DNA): TGTGCCAGCAGTTTAAGTTCGGGGACTACCGGCTACACCTTC.

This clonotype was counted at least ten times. The CDR3 loop is CSVAAPDSSYEQYF. CDR3 nucleotides: TGCAGCGTTGCGGCCCCGGACTCCTCCTACGAGCAGTACTTC. The rearrangement links TRBV29-1 to TRBJ2-7, with D maybe TRBD2 (5 bases). The V end was cut by 4 bases, the J end by 0 bases, with 13 bases between. The CDR3 sequence is 14 residues long. Germline values: CDR1 SQVTM, CDR2 ANQGSEA.

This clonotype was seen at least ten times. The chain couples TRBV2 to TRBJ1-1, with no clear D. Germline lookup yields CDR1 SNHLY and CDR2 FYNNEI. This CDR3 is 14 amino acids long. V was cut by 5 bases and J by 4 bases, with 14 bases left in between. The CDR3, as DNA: TGTGCCAGCAGTCCCCCCGGAGAGGTCACTGAAGCTTTCTTT. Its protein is CASSPPGEVTEAFF.

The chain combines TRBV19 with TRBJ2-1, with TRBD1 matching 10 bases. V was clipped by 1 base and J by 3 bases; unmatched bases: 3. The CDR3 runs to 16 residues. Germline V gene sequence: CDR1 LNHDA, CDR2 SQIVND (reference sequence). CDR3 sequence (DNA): TGTGCCAGTAGTATAGTGGGGGACAGGGGCTACAATGAGCAGTTCTTC. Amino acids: CASSIVGDRGYNEQFF.

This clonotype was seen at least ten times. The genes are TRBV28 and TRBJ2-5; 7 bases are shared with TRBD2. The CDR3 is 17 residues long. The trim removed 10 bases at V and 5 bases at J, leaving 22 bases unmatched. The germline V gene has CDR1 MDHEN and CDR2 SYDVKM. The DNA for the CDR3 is TGTGCCACCCAAGGGGCGGGGGTGGGGGTGTTGAGCGAGACCCAGTACTTC. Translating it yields CATQGAGVGVLSETQYF.

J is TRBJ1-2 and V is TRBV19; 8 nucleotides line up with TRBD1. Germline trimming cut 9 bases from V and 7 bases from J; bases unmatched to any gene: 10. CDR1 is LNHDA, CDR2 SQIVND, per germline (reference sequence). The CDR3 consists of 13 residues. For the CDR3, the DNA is TGTGCCAGCACCTTTCAGGGGGCTCTTGGCTACACCTTC. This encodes CASTFQGALGYTF.

This CDR3 reads CASSGTGGGQYF. In DNA form, the CDR3 reads TGTGCCAGCAGCGGTACAGGGGGCGGGCAGTACTTC. This chain joins TRBV6-2 or TRBV6-3 and TRBJ2-7; TRBD1 matches 9 bases. CDR3 length: 12 amino acids. The germline CDR1 and CDR2 sequences are MNHEY and SVGEGT. Unmatched junction bases numbered 6, after V lost 6 bases and J lost 9 bases.

DNA of the CDR3: TGTGCCAGTAGTATAGGAGGGGGTAGCTTTGGAGATACGCAGTATTTT. Its protein product is CASSIGGGSFGDTQYF. This chain joins TRBV19 and TRBJ2-3, with a tentative D call TRBD1 (6 bases). This CDR3 has 16 amino acids. The V gene's germline CDR1 is LNHDA and CDR2 SQIVND (reference sequence). V gave up 1 base and J gave up 5 bases, with 16 bases separating them.

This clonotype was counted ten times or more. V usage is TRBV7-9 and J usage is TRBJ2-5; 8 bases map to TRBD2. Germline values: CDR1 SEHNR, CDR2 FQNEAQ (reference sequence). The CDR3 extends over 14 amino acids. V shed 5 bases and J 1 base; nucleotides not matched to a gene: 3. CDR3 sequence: CASSPGTSQETQYF. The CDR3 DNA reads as TGTGCCAGCAGCCCCGGGACTAGCCAAGAGACCCAGTACTTC.

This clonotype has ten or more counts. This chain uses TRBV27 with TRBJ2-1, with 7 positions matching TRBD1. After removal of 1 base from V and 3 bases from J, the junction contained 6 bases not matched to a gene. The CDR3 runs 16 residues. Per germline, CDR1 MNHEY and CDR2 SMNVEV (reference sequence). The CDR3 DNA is TGTGCCAGCAGTTTATACAACCGGGACAGCTACAATGAGCAGTTCTTC. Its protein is CASSLYNRDSYNEQFF.

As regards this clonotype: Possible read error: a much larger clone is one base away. The CDR3 reads CASSEAGQDYGYTF. CDR3 sequence (DNA): TGCGCCAGCAGTGAGGCGGGACAGGACTATGGCTACACCTTC. V usage is TRBV10-2 and J usage is TRBJ1-2; 8 nucleotides align to TRBD1. CDR3 length equals 14 residues. With V trimmed by 2 bases and J by 3 bases, 2 bases remained unmatched. Per the germline V gene, CDR1 is WSHSY and CDR2 is SAAADI.

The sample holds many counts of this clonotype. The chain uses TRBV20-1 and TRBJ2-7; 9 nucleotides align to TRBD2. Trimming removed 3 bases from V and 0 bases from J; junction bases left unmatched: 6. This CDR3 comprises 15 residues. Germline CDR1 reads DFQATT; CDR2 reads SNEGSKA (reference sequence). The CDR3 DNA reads TGCAGTGCTAGGGGACTTAGCGGGAGCTCCTACGAGCAGTACTTC. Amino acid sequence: CSARGLSGSSYEQYF.

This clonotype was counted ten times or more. The CDR3 loop is CASSQESGGAGYTF. The CDR3 DNA sequence: TGTGCCAGCAGCCAAGAGTCAGGGGGTGCTGGCTACACCTTC. The chain is built from TRBV3-1 and TRBJ1-2; TRBD1 agrees at 7 bases. The CDR3 covers 14 residues. Germline V gene data show CDR1 as LGHDT and CDR2 as YNNKEL (reference sequence). After removal of 0 bases from V and 7 bases from J, the junction contained 5 bases not matched to a gene.

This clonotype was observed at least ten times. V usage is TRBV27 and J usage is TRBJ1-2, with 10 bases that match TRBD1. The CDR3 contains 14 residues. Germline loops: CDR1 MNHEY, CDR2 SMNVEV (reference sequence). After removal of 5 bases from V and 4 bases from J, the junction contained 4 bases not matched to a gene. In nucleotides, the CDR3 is TGTGCCAGCAGTATATGGACAGGGGGCTATGGCTACACCTTC. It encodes CASSIWTGGYGYTF.

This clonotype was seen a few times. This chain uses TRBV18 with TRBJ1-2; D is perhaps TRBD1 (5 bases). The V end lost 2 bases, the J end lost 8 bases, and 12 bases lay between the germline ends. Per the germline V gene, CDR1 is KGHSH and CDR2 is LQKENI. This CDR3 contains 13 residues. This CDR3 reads CASSPSRVKGYTF. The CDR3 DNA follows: TGTGCCAGCTCACCATCCAGGGTGAAGGGCTACACCTTC.

CDR3 region: CASSKQSGAPNEQFF. The CDR3 coding sequence is TGTGCCAGCAGCAAACAAAGTGGAGCCCCCAATGAGCAGTTCTTC. The chain employs TRBV28 and TRBJ2-1; D gene ambiguous. From germline, CDR1 is MDHEN and CDR2 SYDVKM. V lost 6 bases and J lost 6, with 18 bases in between. The CDR3 has 15 amino acids.